These 17 T cell receptor beta chains were all obtained from the same sample, sequenced in a study of shared clonotypes between healthy human individuals. Data came from immunoSEQ multiplex PCR; TCRdb stores just in-frame clones and leaves some out. The table records more than 2 million clones, about 95% of them present only once. CD45RO-negative, CCR7-selected cells formed the naive CD8 fraction, which excluded terminally differentiated effector memory CD45RA+ cells. Specimen: naive CD8+ T cells sorted from blood. These TCRs come from a man between 18 and 29 years old in good health.

The chain recombines TRBV7-6 with TRBJ2-2; TRBD1 is a possible D gene (6 bases). Germline V CDR1 and CDR2: SGHVS, FNYEAQ. The CDR3 has 13 amino acids. V dropped 5 bases and J dropped 5 bases, with 9 bases sitting between them. CDR3 coding DNA: TGTGCCAGCAGCCAAGGGACAACCGGGGAGCTGTTTTTT. It yields the protein CASSQGTTGELFF.

The chain combines TRBV15 with TRBJ2-7; TRBD1 matches 8 bases. The CDR3 extends over 13 amino acids. The V segment lost 6 bases and the J segment 3 bases; nucleotides outside the gene matches: 4. Germline CDR1 LNHNV, CDR2 YYDKDF (reference sequence). For the CDR3, the DNA is TGTGCCACCAGGGACAGGGCTAGCTACGAGCAGTACTTC. Translating gives CATRDRASYEQYF.

As concerns this clone: Other DNA sequences in this specimen translate into the identical CDR3. The J gene is TRBJ2-7, the V gene TRBV4-1; D possibly uses TRBD1 or TRBD2 (5 bases each). Per the germline V gene, CDR1 is MGHRA and CDR2 is YSYEKL. The CDR3 sequence is 13 residues long. Trimming left V 4 bases short and J 3 bases short, with 10 bases between. CDR3: CASSPGTNYEQYF. Written as DNA, the CDR3 is TGCGCCAGCAGCCCCGGGACCAACTACGAGCAGTACTTC.

A note on this clone: This same CDR3 is encoded by further DNA sequences in the sample. This sequence joins TRBV5-1 and TRBJ2-7; D is uncertain. From germline, CDR1 is SGHRS and CDR2 YFSETQ. V was trimmed by 5 bases and J by 4 bases, leaving 7 bases between them. The CDR3 contains 11 residues. CDR3: CASRLSYEQYF. In DNA form, the CDR3 reads TGCGCCAGCAGACTTTCGTACGAGCAGTACTTC. The full variable domain, in which reference TRBV5-1 and TRBJ2-7 provide the parts outside the CDR3, is KAGVTQTPRYLIKTRGQQVTLSCSPISGHRSVSWYQQTPGQGLQFLFEYFSETQRNKGNFPGRFSGRQFSNSRSEMNVSTLELGDSALYLCASRLSYEQYFGPGTRLTVT.

This chain joins TRBV30 and TRBJ2-1, with TRBD2 as a possible D gene (6 bases). This CDR3 spans 15 amino acids. Germline loops: CDR1 GTSNPN, CDR2 SVGIG (reference sequence). The V end was cut by 1 base, the J end by 3 bases, with 13 bases between. CDR3 DNA: TGTGCCTGGAGTGGTTCGGGACTGCACTACAATGAGCAGTTCTTC. Translating gives CAWSGSGLHYNEQFF.

The rearrangement uses TRBV28 and TRBJ1-1, with TRBD1 identical over 7 bases. CDR3 length: 14 amino acids. The germline V gene has CDR1 MDHEN and CDR2 SYDVKM. V dropped 6 bases and J dropped 7; count of bases not matched to a gene: 11. The CDR3 spells CASRRTGAWDEAFF. The CDR3 coding sequence is TGTGCCAGCAGAAGGACAGGTGCCTGGGATGAAGCTTTCTTT.

In regard to this clone: The same CDR3 is also encoded by other DNA sequences in this sample. The chain combines TRBV7-9 with TRBJ1-1, with no clear D. CDR1 is SEHNR, CDR2 FQNEAQ, per germline (reference sequence). V lost 5 bases to trimming and J lost 4 bases, with 11 bases between them. This CDR3 has 13 amino acids. The CDR3 coding sequence is TGTGCCAGCAGCCCCGGAGAGGGCACTGAAGCTTTCTTT. Protein sequence: CASSPGEGTEAFF.

The chain employs TRBV15 and TRBJ2-2, with D perhaps matching TRBD1 (6 bases). V was pared by 1 base and J by 3 bases, with 15 bases between. The CDR3 is 17 amino acids. CDR1 is LNHNV, CDR2 YYDKDF, per germline (reference sequence). The CDR3 sequence is CATSRGTTGPYTGELFF. As DNA, the CDR3 is TGTGCCACCAGCAGAGGCACGACAGGTCCTTACACCGGGGAGCTGTTTTTT.

V and J are TRBV4-1 and TRBJ1-5; possibly TRBD1 for D (6 bases). This CDR3 has 17 amino acids. Germline assignment: CDR1 MGHRA and CDR2 YSYEKL. The ends were cut back, 0 bases at V and 3 bases at J, with 15 bases in the middle. CDR3 DNA sequence: TGCGCCAGCAGCCAAGACTTTTACAGGGACGTCAATCAGCCCCAGCATTTT. Its protein product is CASSQDFYRDVNQPQHF.

The chain recombines TRBV7-9 with TRBJ1-1; maybe TRBD1 (6 bases). There are 16 residues in the CDR3. Germline CDR1 reads SEHNR; CDR2 reads FQNEAQ (reference sequence). Trimming cost V 5 bases and J 1 base, with 17 bases left between them. In DNA form, the CDR3 reads TGTGCCAGCAGCCCAGGCGGTGGGGGGCCGAACACTGAAGCTTTCTTT. As protein: CASSPGGGGPNTEAFF.

On this clone itself: In the same sample, other DNA sequences code for this CDR3. The chain couples TRBV6-5 to TRBJ1-4; D may be TRBD1 (5 bases). Germline V gene lookup returns CDR1 MNHEY and CDR2 SVGAGI. V shed 3 bases and J shed 4 bases, with 9 bases lying between them. CDR3 size: 14 residues. CDR3 in amino acids: CASSYGGVNEKLFF. The CDR3 DNA sequence: TGTGCCAGCAGTTATGGGGGAGTTAATGAAAAACTGTTTTTT.

The chain joins TRBV6-5 to TRBJ2-7; D gene unclear. Germline V lookup: CDR1 MNHEY, CDR2 SVGAGI. The CDR3 is 12 residues long. The germline V and J ends were trimmed by 2 bases and 6 bases, with 8 bases remaining between them. DNA of the CDR3: TGTGCCAGCAGTTACGGGGATCCCGAGCAGTACTTC. Residues: CASSYGDPEQYF.

This clone appeared a single time. The V and J genes are TRBV6-6 and TRBJ1-2; a possible D gene is TRBD1 (5 bases). The germline CDR1 and CDR2 sequences are MNHNY and SVGAGI (reference sequence). The CDR3 loop spans 12 amino acids. The V gene lost 10 bases and the J gene lost 8 bases, with 17 bases spanning the gap. CDR3 DNA sequence: TGTGCCACCATGGGGACGGCCGGGGGCTACACCTTC. Translated, it gives CATMGTAGGYTF.

The chain recombines TRBV4-3 with TRBJ2-7; D is tentatively TRBD1 or TRBD2 (5 bases each). The V end was cut by 0 bases, the J end by 0 bases, with 9 bases between. CDR3 length equals 15 residues. Germline loops: CDR1 LGHNA, CDR2 YSLEER. CDR3 protein: CASSQEGTSSYEQYF. The CDR3 DNA follows: TGCGCCAGCAGCCAAGAAGGGACGAGCTCCTACGAGCAGTACTTC.

The chain uses TRBV2 and TRBJ2-5; TRBD2 is a possible D gene (6 bases). CDR1 is SNHLY and CDR2 is FYNNEI in the germline V gene. V lost 5 bases and J lost 5, with 18 bases in between. The CDR3 runs to 15 residues. The CDR3 here is CASSLGEDVLETQYF. The CDR3 region has the DNA TGTGCCAGCAGTTTGGGGGAGGACGTTTTGGAGACCCAGTACTTC.

The chain combines TRBV30 with TRBJ2-5; possible D gene TRBD1, 7 bases. The CDR3 spans 13 residues. V was cut by 2 bases and J by 4 bases, with 11 bases left in between. Germline V gives CDR1 GTSNPN, CDR2 SVGIG (reference sequence). The CDR3 reads CAWSYQGGETQYF. CDR3 DNA sequence: TGTGCCTGGAGTTACCAGGGGGGAGAGACCCAGTACTTC. Drawing the rest from reference TRBV30 and TRBJ2-5, the complete variable domain is SQTIHQWPATLVQPVGSPLSLECTVEGTSNPNLYWYRQAAGRGLQLLFYSVGIGQISSEVPQNLSASRPQDRQFILSSKKLLLSDSGFYLCAWSYQGGETQYFGPGTRLLVL.

Note on this clone: Other DNA sequences in the same sample also yield this CDR3. The rearrangement joins TRBV27 to TRBJ2-7, with no clear D. Germline CDR1 MNHEY, CDR2 SMNVEV (reference sequence). The CDR3 runs to 12 residues. Trimming removed 6 bases from V and 0 bases from J, with 6 bases in between. The CDR3 is CASSASSYEQYF. In DNA, the CDR3 is TGTGCCAGCAGCGCTAGCTCCTACGAGCAGTACTTC.